A single sample is the source of the 17 T cell receptor beta chains below, sequenced in a study of cytomegalovirus exposure and HLA in healthy donors. The table came from immunoSEQ multiplex PCR; TCRdb's copy has only in-frame clones and leaves some out. The repertoire holds about 74,000 clones, about 95% seen once, with 1.5% to 2% in the top ten. The sequencing sample was made of PBMCs. Every receptor here comes from a woman between 18 and 30 years old in good health and CMV-seropositive.

The chain is built from TRBV4-2 and TRBJ1-1, with D possibly TRBD1 on 6 matching bases. V was pared by 1 base and J by 4 bases, with 16 bases between. Looked up from germline, CDR1 is LGHNA and CDR2 is YNFKEQ. The CDR3 totals 16 residues. This CDR3 is CASSQGAGDYGTEAFF. In DNA form, the CDR3 reads TGTGCCAGCAGCCAAGGGGCAGGGGATTATGGCACTGAAGCTTTCTTT.

In its sample, this clone was seen once. This sequence joins TRBV25-1 and TRBJ2-7; the match to TRBD2 covers 8 bases. The CDR3 totals 15 residues. With V trimmed by 6 bases and J by 7 bases, 14 bases remained unmatched. Per the germline V gene, CDR1 is MGHDK and CDR2 is SYGVNS. The CDR3 spells CASRGSGGLAREQYF. CDR3 nucleotide sequence: TGTGCCAGCAGGGGAAGCGGAGGACTAGCTCGGGAGCAGTACTTC.

This chain connects TRBV14 to TRBJ2-1; D is possibly TRBD2 (6 bases). The CDR3 sequence is 16 residues long. Trimming removed 0 bases at V and 8 bases at J, with 17 bases between. CDR1 SGHDN and CDR2 FVKESK come from the germline V gene. The CDR3 region is CASSQEFGSGWDEQFF. The DNA of the CDR3 is TGTGCCAGCAGCCAAGAATTCGGTAGCGGCTGGGATGAGCAGTTCTTC.

This rearrangement joins TRBV7-8 to TRBJ2-7; the match to TRBD2 covers 7 bases. The V segment lost 1 base and the J segment 3 bases; nucleotides outside the gene matches: 6. CDR3 length: 15 amino acids. Germline CDR1 SGHVS, CDR2 FQNEAQ. Written as DNA, the CDR3 is TGTGCCAGCAGCTTAGGGACTAGGGTGATCTACGAGCAGTACTTC. Amino acid sequence: CASSLGTRVIYEQYF.

V is TRBV27 and J is TRBJ2-1, with 8 nucleotides matching TRBD2. CDR1 is MNHEY and CDR2 is SMNVEV in the germline V gene (reference sequence). This CDR3 has 16 residues. Losses at the gene ends were 3 bases for V and 6 bases for J; bases not matched to a gene: 10. The CDR3 here is CASSLPGGKLSNEQFF. The CDR3 nucleotides read TGTGCCAGCAGTTTGCCGGGGGGGAAGCTGAGCAATGAGCAGTTCTTC.

The chain couples TRBV7-6 to TRBJ2-7; TRBD1 matches 7 bases. The V gene end was trimmed by 5 bases and the J gene end by 4 bases; junction bases not matched to a gene: 11. CDR3 length equals 15 residues. The germline V gene encodes CDR1 SGHVS and CDR2 FNYEAQ. The CDR3 DNA is TGTGCCAGCAGCAATATCCGGGACAGCGGATACGAGCAGTACTTC. Protein sequence: CASSNIRDSGYEQYF.

The chain uses TRBV7-8 and TRBJ2-7; no reliable D call. Germline CDR1 is SGHVS and CDR2 is FQNEAQ. V dropped 3 bases and J dropped 0 bases, with 6 bases sitting between them. This CDR3 comprises 13 residues. CDR3 region: CASSFRSSYEQYF. CDR3 sequence (DNA): TGTGCCAGCAGCTTCCGGTCCTCCTACGAGCAGTACTTC.

About this clone itself: The DNA is omitted, as the CDR3 cannot be located on it reliably, and the CDR3 follows TCRdb's listing. This rearrangement joins TRBV11-3 to TRBJ2-2; the table assigns TRBD2, which was not confirmed against the DNA. The germline V gene encodes CDR1 SGHNT and CDR2 YENEEA. With termini counted, the CDR3 has 17 amino acids. Here the CDR3 reads CASSFGNGREYTGELFF.

This chain joins TRBV4-3 and TRBJ1-1; D gene uncertain. V lost 0 bases and J lost 1, with 9 bases in between. Looked up from germline, CDR1 is LGHNA and CDR2 is YSLEER. The CDR3 is 15 residues long. CDR3 region: CASSQDNRENTEAFF. The CDR3 DNA is TGCGCCAGCAGCCAAGACAACAGAGAGAACACTGAAGCTTTCTTT.

The chain combines TRBV7-2 with TRBJ2-5; 7 bases match TRBD2. V lost 4 bases to trimming and J lost 2 bases; unmatched junction nucleotides: 4. The CDR3 contains 14 residues. Germline V gives CDR1 SGHTA, CDR2 FQGNSA. The CDR3 region has the DNA TGTGCCAGCAGCTCAATGGGGGGGCAAGAGACCCAGTACTTC. Its translation is CASSSMGGQETQYF.

The rearrangement links TRBV4-1 to TRBJ2-1, with 7 bases matching TRBD2. CDR1 and CDR2 from the germline V gene are MGHRA and YSYEKL. CDR3 size: 17 residues. V gave up 2 bases and J gave up 0 bases; unmatched junction bases: 7. CDR3 in amino acids: CASSQSQRTSSYNEQFF. DNA for the CDR3: TGCGCCAGCAGCCAATCCCAGCGGACTAGCTCCTACAATGAGCAGTTCTTC.

This chain links TRBV30 with TRBJ1-1; 7 nucleotides match TRBD1. CDR3 length: 13 residues. Per germline, CDR1 GTSNPN and CDR2 SVGIG (reference sequence). V trimming: 4 bases; J trimming: 1 base; junction bases outside the gene matches: 3. The CDR3 loop is CAWTHRGNTEAFF. The CDR3 DNA is TGTGCCTGGACGCACAGGGGGAACACTGAAGCTTTCTTT.

The J gene is TRBJ2-3, the V gene TRBV6-5; 7 bases line up with TRBD2. V was clipped by 6 bases and J by 9 bases; unmatched bases: 15. The CDR3 has 15 amino acids. Germline V CDR1 and CDR2: MNHEY, SVGAGI. The CDR3 loop reads CASSFSGRDPFTQYF. CDR3 nucleotides: TGTGCCAGCAGCTTCTCGGGGAGGGACCCATTCACGCAGTATTTT.

The V and J genes are TRBV2 and TRBJ2-5; no firm D call. The length of the CDR3 is 11 residues. Deletions cut 5 bases from V and 3 bases from J, with 4 bases between. Germline CDR1 and CDR2: SNHLY and FYNNEI. CDR3 in DNA: TGTGCCAGCAGTACAGAAGAGACCCAGTACTTC. Translated, it gives CASSTEETQYF.

There are a few counts of this clone. The chain carries TRBV25-1 and TRBJ1-2; D unclear. Per germline, CDR1 MGHDK and CDR2 SYGVNS. With 2 bases removed from V and 8 bases from J, the gap between germline ends came to 15 bases. The CDR3 is 14 amino acids. In nucleotides, the CDR3 is TGTGCCAGCAGTGAAGAAGAGGCAAAGCTAGGCTACACCTTC. It encodes CASSEEEAKLGYTF.

The rearrangement links TRBV7-9 to TRBJ2-1, with a possible D match to TRBD2 (5 bases). The V gene lost 1 base and the J gene lost 7 bases, with 11 bases spanning the gap. The germline V gene encodes CDR1 SEHNR and CDR2 FQNEAQ (reference sequence). This CDR3 contains 14 residues. The CDR3, as DNA: TGTGCCAGCAGCTTAGACCCCGGGGAGAATGAGCAGTTCTTC. As protein: CASSLDPGENEQFF.

This sequence joins TRBV23-1 and TRBJ1-5; 7 bases line up with TRBD1. TRBV23-1 is designated an ORF whose function remains uncertain. The CDR3 runs 20 residues. The V gene end was trimmed by 2 bases and the J gene end by 0 bases; junction bases not matched to a gene: 16. For the CDR3, the DNA is TGCGCCAGCAGTCAACTCAAGACAGGGAGCTTAACCCTTAGCAATCAGCCCCAGCATTTT. Its protein is CASSQLKTGSLTLSNQPQHF.